This T cell receptor (beta chain) was captured in a study of tumor and adjacent non-tumor tissue in lung cancer. Study results and limitations: Normal lung showed higher cumulative top 100 clone frequency than tumor. Significantly higher TCR diversity was found in tumor than normal lung. Higher tumor TCR diversity was associated with shorter survival.

Worth noting for this clonotype: Its antigen is unknown. Relative to the germline gene, one junction end is altered; a read error may explain this.

The CDR3 runs to 13 residues. CDR1 is SGHNT and CDR2 is YENEEA in the germline V gene. RNA was extracted from bulk tissue without any cell sorting. Donors were chemotherapy-naive, newly diagnosed lung cancer surgical patients in China, August–November 2014. A modified ARM-PCR protocol with three rounds of nested PCR amplified TCRbeta. TCRdb reprocessed the multiplex PCR reads via MiXCR and lists one record per CDR3 protein. Of approximately 79,000 distinct CDR3 sequences listed, around two thirds are singletons. The chain uses TRBV11-3 and TRBJ2-7; TRBD2 aligns across 7 bases. The specimen sequenced was lung tumor tissue. The clonotype was recovered from a man in his 70s with non-small cell lung cancer. The CDR3 spells CDSSLEAWGGRYF. DNA for the CDR3: TGTGACAGCAGCTTAGAGGCCTGGGGAGGGCGGTACTTC.